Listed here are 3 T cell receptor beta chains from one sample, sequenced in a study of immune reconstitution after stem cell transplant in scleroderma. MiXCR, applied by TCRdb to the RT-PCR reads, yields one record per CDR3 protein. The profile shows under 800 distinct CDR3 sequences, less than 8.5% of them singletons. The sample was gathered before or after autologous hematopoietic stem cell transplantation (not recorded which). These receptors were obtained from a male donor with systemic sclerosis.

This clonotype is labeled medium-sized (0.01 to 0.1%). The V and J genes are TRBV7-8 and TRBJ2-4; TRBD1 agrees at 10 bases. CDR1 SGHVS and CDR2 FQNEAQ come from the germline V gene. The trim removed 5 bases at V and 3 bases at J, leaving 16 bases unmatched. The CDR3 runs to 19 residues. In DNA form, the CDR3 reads TGTGCCAGCAGCCCCTTTCGGGCCGGGACAGGGGTATTCAAAAACATTCAGTACTTC. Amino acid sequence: CASSPFRAGTGVFKNIQYF.

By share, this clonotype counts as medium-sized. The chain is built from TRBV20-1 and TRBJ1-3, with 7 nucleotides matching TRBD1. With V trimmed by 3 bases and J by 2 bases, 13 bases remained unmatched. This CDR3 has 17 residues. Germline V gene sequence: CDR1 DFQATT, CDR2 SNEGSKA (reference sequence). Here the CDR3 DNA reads TGCAGTGCTAGGGCCCCGGACAGGCCTTCGGCTGGAAACACCATATATTTT. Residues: CSARAPDRPSAGNTIYF.

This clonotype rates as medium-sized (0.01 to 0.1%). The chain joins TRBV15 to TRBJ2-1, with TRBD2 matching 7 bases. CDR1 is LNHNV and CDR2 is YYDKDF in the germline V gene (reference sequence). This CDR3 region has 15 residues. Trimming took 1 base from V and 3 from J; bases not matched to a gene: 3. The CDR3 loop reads CATSRGGGSYNEQFF. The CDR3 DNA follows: TGTGCCACCAGCAGAGGGGGCGGGAGCTACAATGAGCAGTTCTTC.